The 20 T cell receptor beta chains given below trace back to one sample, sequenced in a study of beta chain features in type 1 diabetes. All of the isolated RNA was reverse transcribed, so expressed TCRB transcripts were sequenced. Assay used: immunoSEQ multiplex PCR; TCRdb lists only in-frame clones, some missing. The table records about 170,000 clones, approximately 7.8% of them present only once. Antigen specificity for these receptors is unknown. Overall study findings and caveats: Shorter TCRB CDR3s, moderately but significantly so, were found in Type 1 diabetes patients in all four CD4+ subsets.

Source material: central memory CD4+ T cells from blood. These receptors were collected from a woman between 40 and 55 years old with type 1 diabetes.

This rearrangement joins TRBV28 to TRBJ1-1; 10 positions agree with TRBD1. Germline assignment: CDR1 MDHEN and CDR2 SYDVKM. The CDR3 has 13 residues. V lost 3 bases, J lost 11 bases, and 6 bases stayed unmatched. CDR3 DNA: TGTGCCAGCAGTTTCACGGGACAGGGGAAGGCTTTCTTT. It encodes CASSFTGQGKAFF.

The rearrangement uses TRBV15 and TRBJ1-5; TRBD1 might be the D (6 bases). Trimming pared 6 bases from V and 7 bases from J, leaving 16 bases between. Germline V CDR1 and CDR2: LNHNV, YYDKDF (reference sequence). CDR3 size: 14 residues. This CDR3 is CATSNGGARQPQHF. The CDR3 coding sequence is TGTGCCACCAGTAACGGGGGGGCAAGGCAGCCCCAGCATTTT.

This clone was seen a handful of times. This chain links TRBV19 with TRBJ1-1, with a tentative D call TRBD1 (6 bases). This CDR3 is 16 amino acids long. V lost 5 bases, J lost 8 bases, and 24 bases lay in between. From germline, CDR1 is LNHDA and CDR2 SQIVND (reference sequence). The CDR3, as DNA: TGTGCCAGTAGTCCCAGGGGTCGACAGATGGGGTGGGAAGCTTTCTTT. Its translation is CASSPRGRQMGWEAFF.

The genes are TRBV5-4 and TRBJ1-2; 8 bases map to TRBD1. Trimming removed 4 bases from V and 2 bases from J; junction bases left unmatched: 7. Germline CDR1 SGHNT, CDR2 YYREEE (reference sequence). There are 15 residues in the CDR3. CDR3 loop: CASSPWTGINYGYTF. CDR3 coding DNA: TGTGCCAGCAGCCCGTGGACAGGGATAAACTATGGCTACACCTTC.

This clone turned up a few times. The CDR3 sequence: CASSRDRDYGYTF. CDR3 nucleotide sequence: TGTGCCAGCAGCAGGGACAGGGACTATGGCTACACCTTC. This rearrangement joins TRBV7-8 to TRBJ1-2; 9 bases fit TRBD1. J lost 3 bases, V lost 5 bases, and 1 base had no gene match. This CDR3 comprises 13 residues. CDR1 and CDR2 from the germline V gene are SGHVS and FQNEAQ.

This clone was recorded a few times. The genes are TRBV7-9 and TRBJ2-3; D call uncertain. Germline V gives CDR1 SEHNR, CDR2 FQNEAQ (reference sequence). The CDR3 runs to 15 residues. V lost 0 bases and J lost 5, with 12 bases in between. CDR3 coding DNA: TGTGCCAGCAGCTTAGCCGGGTTCGAAAGAGATACGCAGTATTTT. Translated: CASSLAGFERDTQYF.

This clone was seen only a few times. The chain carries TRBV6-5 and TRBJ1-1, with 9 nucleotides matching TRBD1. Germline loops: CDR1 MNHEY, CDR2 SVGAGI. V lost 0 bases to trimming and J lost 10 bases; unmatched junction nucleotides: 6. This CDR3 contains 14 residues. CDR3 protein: CASSYSSGQGRAFF. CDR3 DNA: TGTGCCAGCAGTTACTCGTCGGGACAGGGAAGAGCTTTCTTT.

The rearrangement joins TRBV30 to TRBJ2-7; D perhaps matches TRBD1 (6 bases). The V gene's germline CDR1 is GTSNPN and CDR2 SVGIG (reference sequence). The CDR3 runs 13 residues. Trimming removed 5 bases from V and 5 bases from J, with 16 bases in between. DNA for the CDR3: TGTGCCTGGGGGCGGCAGGGGATCGACGAGCAGTACTTC. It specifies CAWGRQGIDEQYF. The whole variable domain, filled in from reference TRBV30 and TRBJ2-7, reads SQTIHQWPATLVQPVGSPLSLECTVEGTSNPNLYWYRQAAGRGLQLLFYSVGIGQISSEVPQNLSASRPQDRQFILSSKKLLLSDSGFYLCAWGRQGIDEQYFGPGTRLTVT.

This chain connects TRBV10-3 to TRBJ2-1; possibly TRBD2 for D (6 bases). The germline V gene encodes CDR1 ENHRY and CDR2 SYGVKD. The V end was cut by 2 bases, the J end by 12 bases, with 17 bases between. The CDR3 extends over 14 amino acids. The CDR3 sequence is CAISERYTGEGQFF. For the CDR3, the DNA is TGTGCCATCAGTGAGAGATATACGGGGGAAGGGCAGTTCTTC.

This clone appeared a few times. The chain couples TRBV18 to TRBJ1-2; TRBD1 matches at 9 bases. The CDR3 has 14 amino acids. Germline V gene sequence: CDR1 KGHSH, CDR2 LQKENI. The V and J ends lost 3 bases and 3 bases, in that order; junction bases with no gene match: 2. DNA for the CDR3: TGTGCCAGCTCACCGGGACAGGGATACTATGGCTACACCTTC. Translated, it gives CASSPGQGYYGYTF.

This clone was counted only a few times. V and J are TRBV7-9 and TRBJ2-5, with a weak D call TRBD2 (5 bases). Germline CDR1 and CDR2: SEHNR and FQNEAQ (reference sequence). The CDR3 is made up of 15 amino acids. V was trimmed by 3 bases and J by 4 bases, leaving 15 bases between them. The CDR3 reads CASSLSGDWGETQYF. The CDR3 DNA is TGTGCCAGCAGCTTGTCCGGGGATTGGGGAGAGACCCAGTACTTC.

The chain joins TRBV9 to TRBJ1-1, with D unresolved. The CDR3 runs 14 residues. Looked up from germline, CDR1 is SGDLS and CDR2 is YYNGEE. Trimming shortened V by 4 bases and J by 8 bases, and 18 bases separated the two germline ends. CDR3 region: CASSTSSEPAEAFF. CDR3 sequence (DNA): TGTGCCAGCAGCACATCGAGCGAACCGGCAGAAGCTTTCTTT.

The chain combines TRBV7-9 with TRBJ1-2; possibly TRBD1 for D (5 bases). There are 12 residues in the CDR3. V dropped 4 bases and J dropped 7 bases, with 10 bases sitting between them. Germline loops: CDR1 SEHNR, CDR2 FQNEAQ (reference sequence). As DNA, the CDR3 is TGTGCCAGCAGCTCACAGGCGCTTGGCTACACCTTC. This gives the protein CASSSQALGYTF.

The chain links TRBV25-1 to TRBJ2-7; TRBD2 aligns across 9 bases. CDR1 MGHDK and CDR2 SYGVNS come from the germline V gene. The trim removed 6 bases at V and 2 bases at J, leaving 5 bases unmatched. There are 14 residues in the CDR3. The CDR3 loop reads CASRTTSGPYEQYF. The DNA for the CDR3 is TGTGCCAGCAGGACGACTAGCGGCCCCTACGAGCAGTACTTC.

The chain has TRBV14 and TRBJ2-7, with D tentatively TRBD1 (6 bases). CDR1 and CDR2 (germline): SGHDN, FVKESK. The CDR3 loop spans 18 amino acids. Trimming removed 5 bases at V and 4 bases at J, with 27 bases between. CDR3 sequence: CASSKGRVFRGKEYEQYF. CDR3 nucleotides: TGTGCCAGCAGCAAAGGGCGCGTTTTCAGGGGAAAAGAGTACGAGCAGTACTTC.

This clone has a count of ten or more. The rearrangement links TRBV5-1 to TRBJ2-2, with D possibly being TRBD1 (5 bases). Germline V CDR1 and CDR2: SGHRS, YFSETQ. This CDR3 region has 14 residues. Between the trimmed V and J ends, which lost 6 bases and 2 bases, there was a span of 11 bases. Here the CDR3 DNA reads TGCGCCAGCATCAGGGAACCTAACACCGGGGAGCTGTTTTTT. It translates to CASIREPNTGELFF.

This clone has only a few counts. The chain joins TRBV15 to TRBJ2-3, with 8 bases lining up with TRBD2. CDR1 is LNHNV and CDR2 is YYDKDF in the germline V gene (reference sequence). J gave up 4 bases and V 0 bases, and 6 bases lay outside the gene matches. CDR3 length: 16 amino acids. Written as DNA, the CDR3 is TGTGCCACCAGCAGAGACGTGGCTAGCGGGTCAGATACGCAGTATTTT. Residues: CATSRDVASGSDTQYF.

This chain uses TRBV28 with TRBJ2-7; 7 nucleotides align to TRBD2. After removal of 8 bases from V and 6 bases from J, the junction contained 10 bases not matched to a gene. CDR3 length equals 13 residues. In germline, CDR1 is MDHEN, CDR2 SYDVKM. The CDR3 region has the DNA TGTGCCAGCTACCCGGGGAGGGGACGCGAGCAGTACTTC. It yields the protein CASYPGRGREQYF.

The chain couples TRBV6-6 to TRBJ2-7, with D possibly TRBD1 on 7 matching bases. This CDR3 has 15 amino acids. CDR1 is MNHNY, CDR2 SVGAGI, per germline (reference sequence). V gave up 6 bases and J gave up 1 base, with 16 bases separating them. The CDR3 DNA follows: TGTGCCAGCAGCTTGGAGGGGGCGAAGTCCTACGAGCAGTACTTC. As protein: CASSLEGAKSYEQYF.

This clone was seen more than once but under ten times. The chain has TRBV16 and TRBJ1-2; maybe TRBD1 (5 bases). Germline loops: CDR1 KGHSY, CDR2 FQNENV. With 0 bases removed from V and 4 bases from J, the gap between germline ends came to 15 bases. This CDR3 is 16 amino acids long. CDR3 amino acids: CASSQSAEGLTYGYTF. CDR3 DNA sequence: TGTGCCAGCAGCCAATCCGCGGAGGGACTTACCTATGGCTACACCTTC.